These 12 T cell receptor beta chains came from one sample sequenced in a study of Graves' ophthalmopathy and Graves' hyperthyroidism. Amplified material comprised TCR beta CDR3 regions derived from RNA transcripts. RT-PCR with HTBI primers came first, then second-round multiplex PCR. TCRdb re-called the multiplex PCR reads through MiXCR, storing one row per CDR3 protein. In the table there are about 480,000 distinct CDR3 sequences, approximately 15% of which are singletons. The sequencing input was blood. These receptors all come from a woman aged 25 to 45 with Graves' ophthalmopathy.

This clonotype was detected ten times or more. The V call is TRBV30, the J call TRBJ1-5; D may be TRBD1 (6 bases). The length of the CDR3 is 13 residues. Germline lookup yields CDR1 GTSNPN and CDR2 SVGIG (reference sequence). V was pared by 6 bases and J by 0 bases, with 9 bases between. For the CDR3, the DNA is TGTGCCTGTCAACAGGGTAGCAATCAGCCCCAGCATTTT. This translates into CACQQGSNQPQHF. Drawing the rest from reference TRBV30 and TRBJ1-5, the complete variable domain is SQTIHQWPATLVQPVGSPLSLECTVEGTSNPNLYWYRQAAGRGLQLLFYSVGIGQISSEVPQNLSASRPQDRQFILSSKKLLLSDSGFYLCACQQGSNQPQHFGDGTRLSIL.

This clonotype was picked up a small number of times. V usage is TRBV12-3 or TRBV12-4 and J usage is TRBJ1-5; the D gene is possibly TRBD1 (5 bases). V lost 1 base to trimming and J lost 9 bases, with 10 bases between them. The length of the CDR3 is 13 residues. This CDR3 reads CASSLEQAAPQHF. In DNA form, the CDR3 reads TGTGCCAGCAGTTTAGAACAGGCGGCGCCCCAGCATTTT.

At least ten counts were recorded for this clonotype. As DNA, the CDR3 is TGTGCCAGCAGTATCCAACGGGACTATGGCTACACCTTC. Its protein is CASSIQRDYGYTF. V and J are TRBV28 and TRBJ1-2, with D hard to call. Per germline, CDR1 MDHEN and CDR2 SYDVKM. V lost 5 bases and J lost 3, with 10 bases in between. This CDR3 region has 13 residues.

This clonotype was detected ten times or more. One end of the junction is discordant with germline, which a read error may explain. The chain couples TRBV7-7 to TRBJ2-5, with 8 positions matching TRBD1. Germline assignment: CDR1 SSHAT and CDR2 FNYEAQ (reference sequence). The CDR3 sequence is 15 residues long. CDR3 in DNA: TGTGCTAGCAGCTTAGGTGGACAGGGCAGAGAGACCCAGTACTTC. Translated: CASSLGGQGRETQYF.

This clonotype was counted ten times or more. The rearrangement uses TRBV20-1 and TRBJ1-2, with D unresolved. V lost 0 bases to trimming and J lost 3 bases, with 8 bases between them. This CDR3 spans 13 amino acids. Germline loops: CDR1 DFQATT, CDR2 SNEGSKA (reference sequence). The DNA of the CDR3 is TGCAGTGCTAGAGATGGGAACGACTATGGCTACACCTTC. Protein: CSARDGNDYGYTF.

Ten or more counts support this clonotype. The V call is TRBV4-1, the J call TRBJ1-2; D is possibly TRBD1 (5 bases). V shed 0 bases and J shed 0 bases, with 11 bases lying between them. Germline CDR1 and CDR2: MGHRA and YSYEKL. There are 16 residues in the CDR3. CDR3 DNA sequence: TGCGCCAGCAGCCAAGACTCCCAGGGTACTAACTATGGCTACACCTTC. The encoded protein is CASSQDSQGTNYGYTF.

This clonotype was seen ten or more times. This chain joins TRBV6-1 and TRBJ1-5; TRBD1 matches 8 bases. This CDR3 is 16 amino acids long. From germline, CDR1 is MNHNS and CDR2 SASEGT. Trimming at V came to 4 bases and at J to 4 bases, leaving 9 bases not matched to a gene. Here the CDR3 reads CASSAISGQVNQPQHF. CDR3 bases: TGTGCCAGCAGTGCGATCTCGGGACAGGTGAATCAGCCCCAGCATTTT.

This clonotype was detected many times. The chain recombines TRBV20-1 with TRBJ1-5; 9 positions agree with TRBD1. CDR3 length equals 16 residues. Losses at the gene ends were 5 bases for V and 0 bases for J; bases not matched to a gene: 8. CDR1 and CDR2 (germline): DFQATT, SNEGSKA (reference sequence). CDR3 bases: TGCAGTGCTCCGGACAGGGGCGCCTATAGCAATCAGCCCCAGCATTTT. Translated: CSAPDRGAYSNQPQHF.

This clonotype showed up many times. The chain uses TRBV28 and TRBJ1-1; D remains ambiguous. The CDR3 spans 15 residues. V lost 6 bases and J 0 bases, leaving 14 bases between the germline ends. Germline V gives CDR1 MDHEN, CDR2 SYDVKM. The CDR3 region has the DNA TGTGCCAGCAGGTCCAGCGGTCCGGTGAACACTGAAGCTTTCTTT. Amino acids: CASRSSGPVNTEAFF.

With regard to this clonotype: One junction end does not reproduce the germline sequence, and a read error may be involved. The V call is TRBV20-1, the J call TRBJ2-4; D may match TRBD1 or TRBD2 (6 bases each). The germline gives CDR1 DFQATT, CDR2 SNEGSKA (reference sequence). The CDR3 totals 15 residues. The CDR3 is CSARGSTEGGNIKYF. As DNA, the CDR3 is TGCAGTGCTAGAGGTAGCACCGAGGGGGGAAACATTAAGTACTTC.

This clonotype was seen ten or more times. The J gene is TRBJ2-2, the V gene TRBV7-2; D may be TRBD2 (6 bases). The V gene's germline CDR1 is SGHTA and CDR2 FQGNSA. The CDR3 consists of 14 residues. The ends were cut back, 1 base at V and 5 bases at J, with 8 bases in the middle. The CDR3 region is CASSLVGGTGELFF. The CDR3 DNA sequence: TGTGCCAGCAGCTTAGTCGGAGGGACCGGGGAGCTGTTTTTT.

This clonotype was observed at least ten times. The chain employs TRBV27 and TRBJ1-1; no reliable D call. The CDR3 length is 12 residues. CDR1 is MNHEY, CDR2 SMNVEV, per germline (reference sequence). V was pared by 7 bases and J by 1 base, with 7 bases between. CDR3 region: CASISWNTEAFF. The DNA for the CDR3 is TGTGCCAGCATCAGCTGGAACACTGAAGCTTTCTTT.